This section outlines one T cell receptor (beta chain) sequence together with its context. The antigen remains unidentified. This specimen belongs to a study of cytomegalovirus exposure and HLA in healthy donors. Study-level points and caveats: The classifier reportedly diagnosed cytomegalovirus status with high sensitivity and specificity. Through in vitro validation, a few CMV-associated chains were shown to be specific for CMV antigens. The study flagged some 170 TCR beta chains as cytomegalovirus-associated. Most TCRs appeared rarely, but some public TCRs recurred in many donors.

The assay was immunoSEQ multiplex PCR, and TCRdb's table has in-frame clones only and misses some. This sample has approximately 65,000 clones, with 96% found just once. V gave up 0 bases and J gave up 1 base, with 9 bases separating them. CDR3 length: 15 residues. The germline gives CDR1 SGHTA, CDR2 FQGTGA. This sequence was found in a woman under 30 in good health and CMV-seropositive. This chain links TRBV7-3 with TRBJ1-1, with a tentative D call TRBD1 (5 bases). Sequenced sample: PBMCs. CDR3 sequence reads: CASSLTPGQNTEAFF. In DNA form, the CDR3 reads TGTGCCAGCAGCTTAACTCCAGGACAGAACACTGAAGCTTTCTTT.